This T cell receptor beta chain was found in a study of glioma-infiltrating T cells after dendritic cell vaccination. About the research overall: Patients had newly diagnosed or recurrent glioblastoma and received dendritic cell vaccines. Between the early 2000s and the early 2010s, patients got autologous tumor lysate-pulsed dendritic cell vaccines.

Findings and caveats of the study: Higher pretreatment TIL content predicted longer progression-free time and survival.

The germline V gene encodes CDR1 GTSNPN and CDR2 SVGIG (reference sequence). V was shortened by 0 bases and J by 0 bases, with 12 bases between the two germline ends. This CDR3 contains 15 residues. With respect to this clone: Its antigen is unidentified.

Fresh-frozen tumor tissue and more than two years of survival data were available for all. Profiled with immunoSEQ multiplex PCR; TCRdb holds only in-frame clones, not every one. Counted here are roughly 47,000 clones, 85% occurring once; the ten biggest clones make up around 10%. The chain joins TRBV30 to TRBJ2-7; D is perhaps TRBD1 (5 bases). Material: blood, obtained before dendritic cell vaccination. This receptor was taken from a human donor with glioblastoma. CDR3 nucleotide sequence: TGTGCCTGGAGTGTAAGTGGTCAGGGCTCCTACGAGCAGTACTTC. This encodes CAWSVSGQGSYEQYF.